These 20 T cell receptor beta chains came from one sample sequenced in a study of T cell repertoires in cytomegalovirus infection. The antigens these receptors bind are not known. TCRdb re-derived calls from the reads in MiXCR, one entry per CDR3 protein. Here the sample spans approximately 25,000 distinct CDR3 sequences, over 15% being singletons. Sequenced here: CD8+ T cells from cultured PBMCs, sampled from culture after CMV antigen stimulation. These receptors were collected from a human donor in good health (CMV status not recorded). Some clones in this sample may be carry-over from other donors' samples.

The rearrangement links TRBV27 to TRBJ2-7; D perhaps matches TRBD2 (6 bases). This CDR3 is 13 amino acids long. Trimming took off 3 bases at V and 5 bases at J, with 11 bases between the two ends. Germline CDR1 reads MNHEY; CDR2 reads SMNVEV (reference sequence). CDR3 amino acids: CASSLYSGDEQYF. DNA for the CDR3: TGTGCCAGCAGTTTGTATTCGGGGGACGAGCAGTACTTC.

Only a few counts were recorded for this clonotype. V usage is TRBV6-2 or TRBV6-3 and J usage is TRBJ2-1, with D uncertain. CDR3 length: 16 residues. Trimming stripped 0 bases from V and 3 bases from J, with 12 bases between. Germline loops: CDR1 MNHEY, CDR2 SVGEGT. This chain's CDR3 is CASSYSTTPGYNEQFF. CDR3 coding DNA: TGTGCCAGCAGTTACTCGACAACCCCGGGCTACAATGAGCAGTTCTTC.

The chain links TRBV28 to TRBJ2-3; TRBD2 aligns across 10 bases. V was pared by 5 bases and J by 3 bases, with 8 bases of the junction left unmatched. Germline CDR1 MDHEN, CDR2 SYDVKM. This CDR3 is 16 amino acids long. The chain's CDR3 is CASSAPSGSLTDTQYF. In DNA form, the CDR3 reads TGTGCCAGCAGTGCCCCTAGCGGGAGTTTGACAGATACGCAGTATTTT.

V gene TRBV6-5 combines with J gene TRBJ2-5; tentatively, D is TRBD1 (6 bases). Germline V gives CDR1 MNHEY, CDR2 SVGAGI. Between the trimmed V and J ends, which lost 6 bases and 13 bases, there was a span of 24 bases. CDR3 length: 14 residues. CDR3 in amino acids: CASSPIKRQGRTYF. The CDR3, as DNA: TGTGCCAGCAGCCCCATCAAGCGGCAGGGGCGTACGTACTTC.

With respect to this clonotype: An end of the junction does not agree with germline; a read error may underlie this. The chain carries TRBV7-9 and TRBJ2-1, with D unresolved. The CDR3 totals 15 residues. The V gene's germline CDR1 is SEHNR and CDR2 FQNEAQ (reference sequence). This chain's CDR3 is CASSLTLSTGNDQFF. The CDR3 bases are TGTGCCAGCAGCTTAACCCTATCGACTGGAAATGACCAGTTCTTC. The full variable domain, with the rest looked up from reference TRBV7-9 and TRBJ2-1, is DTGVSQNPRHKITKRGQNVTFRCDPISEHNRLYWYRQTLGQGPEFLTYFQNEAQLEKSRLLSDRFSAERPKGSFSTLEIQRTEQGDSAMYLCASSLTLSTGNDQFFGPGTRLTVL.

The chain has TRBV7-9 and TRBJ2-7; 10 bases agree with TRBD1. This CDR3 contains 14 residues. The trim removed 5 bases at V and 6 bases at J, leaving 7 bases unmatched. Germline V gives CDR1 SEHNR, CDR2 FQNEAQ (reference sequence). The CDR3 bases are TGTGCCAGCAGCCGCCGGGACAGGGGAGGCGAGCAGTACTTC. It encodes CASSRRDRGGEQYF.

This clonotype was detected a few times. The V call is TRBV23-1, the J call TRBJ2-5; a weak D match, TRBD2 (7 bases). TRBV23-1 is noted as an ORF with a role that remains uncertain. The CDR3 covers 14 residues. Trimming removed 3 bases at V and 8 bases at J, with 16 bases between. In DNA, the CDR3 is TGCGCCAGCAGTCATTCCTCCCCGGGGGGCACCCAGTACTTC. Amino acid sequence: CASSHSSPGGTQYF.

In its sample, this clonotype was seen a few times. The chain recombines TRBV20-1 with TRBJ2-7; D possibly corresponds to TRBD1 (6 bases). V was clipped by 5 bases and J by 5 bases, with 19 bases between them. Germline CDR1 reads DFQATT; CDR2 reads SNEGSKA (reference sequence). The CDR3 is 14 residues long. CDR3 sequence reads: CSAPTEDRPHEQYF. The CDR3, as DNA: TGCAGTGCTCCGACCGAAGACAGGCCCCACGAGCAGTACTTC.

The chain's CDR3 is CASSGDRAYEQYF. DNA of the CDR3: TGTGCCAGCAGCGGCGACAGGGCCTACGAGCAGTACTTC. V is TRBV7-9 and J is TRBJ2-7, with TRBD1 matching 7 bases. This CDR3 contains 13 residues. J lost 2 bases, V lost 5 bases, and 3 bases had no gene match. CDR1 and CDR2 (germline): SEHNR, FQNEAQ (reference sequence).

In this sample, this clonotype turned up a few times. This rearrangement joins TRBV24-1 to TRBJ1-1; a weak D match, TRBD1 (6 bases). Trimming removed 7 bases at V and 3 bases at J, with 11 bases between. CDR1 and CDR2 (germline): KGHDR, SFDVKD. The CDR3 totals 13 residues. CDR3 nucleotides: TGTGCCACCAGCCCCTACAGGGACACTGAAGCTTTCTTT. This codes for CATSPYRDTEAFF.

The V call is TRBV7-2, the J call TRBJ2-2; D call uncertain. The germline V gene encodes CDR1 SGHTA and CDR2 FQGNSA. The CDR3 covers 12 residues. Between the trimmed V and J ends, which lost 5 bases and 8 bases, there was a span of 9 bases. CDR3 nucleotide sequence: TGTGCCAGCAGCCAGAACTCGGGGGAGCTGTTTTTT. Protein: CASSQNSGELFF.

This clonotype has only a few counts. V usage is TRBV29-1 and J usage is TRBJ2-2, with D hard to call. The CDR3 is 11 amino acids. CDR1 and CDR2 (germline): SQVTM, ANQGSEA. V gave up 8 bases and J gave up 6 bases, with 10 bases separating them. CDR3 region: CSSLLAGELFF. CDR3 bases: TGCAGCTCCTTACTTGCCGGGGAGCTGTTTTTT.

This rearrangement joins TRBV7-3 to TRBJ1-4; TRBD1 matches 7 bases. With V trimmed by 5 bases and J by 8 bases, 11 bases remained unmatched. The V gene's germline CDR1 is SGHTA and CDR2 FQGTGA. This CDR3 comprises 15 residues. CDR3 coding DNA: TGTGCCAGCAGCGCTTCAGGGGGACGGGGGGAAAAACTGTTTTTT. Protein: CASSASGGRGEKLFF.

This chain uses TRBV27 with TRBJ2-1; D may be TRBD1 (7 bases). The CDR3 has 15 amino acids. Germline assignment: CDR1 MNHEY and CDR2 SMNVEV (reference sequence). Trimming took 4 bases from V and 8 from J, leaving 18 bases between them. The CDR3 here is CASSYVGRGAHEQFF. CDR3 in DNA: TGTGCCAGCAGTTATGTCGGCAGGGGGGCGCATGAGCAGTTCTTC.

This clonotype showed up just a few times. This chain joins TRBV7-3 and TRBJ2-6, with TRBD1 matching 8 bases. The V gene's germline CDR1 is SGHTA and CDR2 FQGTGA. The J segment lost 1 base and the V segment lost 2 bases, leaving 4 bases of the junction unmatched. The CDR3 sequence is 17 residues long. CDR3 in amino acids: CASSLQGARSGANVLTF. The CDR3, as DNA: TGTGCCAGCAGCTTACAGGGGGCAAGATCTGGGGCCAACGTCCTGACTTTC.

V usage is TRBV11-2 and J usage is TRBJ2-5; weak D call: TRBD2 (5 bases). Trimming shortened V by 1 base and J by 5 bases, and 17 bases separated the two germline ends. Looked up from germline, CDR1 is SGHAT and CDR2 is FQNNGV. This CDR3 has 16 residues. For the CDR3, the DNA is TGTGCCAGCAGCTTAGTACGCGCGGGTCGAAAGGAGACCCAGTACTTC. As protein: CASSLVRAGRKETQYF.

The V call is TRBV7-4, the J call TRBJ1-2; the D gene is possibly TRBD1 (6 bases). V was clipped by 5 bases and J by 4 bases, with 17 bases between them. Germline V lookup: CDR1 SGHVT, CDR2 SQSDAQ. The CDR3 has 15 residues. This CDR3 is CASSLRTALSYGYTF. Written as DNA, the CDR3 is TGTGCCAGCAGCCTACGGACAGCTCTAAGCTATGGCTACACCTTC.

This clonotype has a handful of counts. The rearrangement links TRBV28 to TRBJ1-3; perhaps TRBD1 as D (6 bases). Looked up from germline, CDR1 is MDHEN and CDR2 is SYDVKM. V was cut by 1 base and J by 3 bases, with 13 bases left in between. There are 16 residues in the CDR3. The CDR3 reads CASSLLGGASGNTIYF. In DNA, the CDR3 is TGTGCCAGCAGTTTATTGGGGGGGGCGAGTGGAAACACCATATATTTT.

The chain combines TRBV5-1 with TRBJ2-7, with TRBD2 matching over 12 bases. This CDR3 is 15 amino acids long. CDR1 is SGHRS and CDR2 is YFSETQ in the germline V gene. J gave up 5 bases and V 0 bases, and 3 bases lay outside the gene matches. CDR3 region: CASSLAGLAGNEQYF. DNA for the CDR3: TGCGCCAGCAGCTTGGCAGGACTAGCGGGGAACGAGCAGTACTTC.

This clonotype has ten or more counts. The chain employs TRBV10-3 and TRBJ2-5; 12 bases align to TRBD2. The V and J ends lost 10 bases and 5 bases, in that order; junction bases with no gene match: 8. From germline, CDR1 is ENHRY and CDR2 SYGVKD. The CDR3 has 14 amino acids. CDR3 sequence (DNA): TGTGCCACTAGCGGGAGGGCCAGAGGGGAGACCCAGTACTTC. As protein: CATSGRARGETQYF.